This is a list of T cell receptor beta chains from one sample in a study of beta chain features in type 1 diabetes. The protocol was immunoSEQ multiplex PCR, while the TCRdb copy is restricted to in-frame clones and leaves out a portion. This table holds approximately 250,000 clones, 13% to 15% found once. Sequencing was carried out using naive CD4+ T cells from blood. The receptors come from a woman aged 40 to 50 in good health. The CDR3 runs from the conserved cysteine through the conserved F or W. D genes are given only for firm matches. Size is stated for part of the rows, as once, few or many counts, or as a class when the clone is expanded.

d_gene	len	v_gene	abundance	j_gene	CDR3aa	CDR3nt
.	13	TRBV5-6	few	TRBJ2-3	CASSLNGQDTQYF	TGTGCCAGCAGCTTGAATGGGCAAGATACGCAGTATTTT
TRBD1	17	TRBV14	.	TRBJ2-7	CASSPQKYGRGFNEQYF	TGTGCCAGCAGCCCCCAAAAGTACGGCAGGGGGTTCAACGAGCAGTACTTC
.	14	TRBV4-2	.	TRBJ2-2	CASSQAGNTGELFF	TGTGCCAGCAGCCAAGCAGGGAACACCGGGGAGCTGTTTTTT
.	17	TRBV7-2	.	TRBJ2-3	CASSSGLAGATMDTQYF	TGTGCCAGCAGCTCAGGTTTGGCGGGGGCTACAATGGATACGCAGTATTTT
.	14	TRBV14	few	TRBJ1-5	CASSQVGGPQPQHF	TGTGCCAGCAGCCAAGTTGGCGGGCCCCAGCCCCAGCATTTT
.	15	TRBV11-2	few	TRBJ1-5	CASSFGNRGNQPQHF	TGTGCCAGCAGCTTTGGGAACAGGGGCAATCAGCCCCAGCATTTT
.	13	TRBV2	.	TRBJ1-2	CAISGREGLGYTF	TGTGCCATCTCAGGGAGGGAGGGTCTGGGCTACACCTTC
.	13	TRBV6-5	.	TRBJ2-5	CASSGTVQETQYF	TGTGCCAGCAGTGGGACTGTACAAGAGACCCAGTACTTC
.	14	TRBV9	few	TRBJ1-4	CASSSPRVNEKLFF	TGTGCCAGCAGCTCCCCCAGGGTCAATGAAAAACTGTTTTTT
TRBD1	14	TRBV7-2	many	TRBJ2-4	CASSLGTGGSIQYF	TGTGCCAGCAGCTTAGGGACAGGCGGCAGCATTCAGTACTTC
.	14	TRBV18	.	TRBJ2-3	CASSPPSSRDTQYF	TGTGCCAGCTCACCACCGTCTTCGAGGGATACGCAGTATTTT
.	14	TRBV5-4	few	TRBJ2-3	CASSLSQATDTQYF	TGTGCCAGCAGCTTGTCCCAGGCCACAGATACGCAGTATTTT
TRBD2	14	TRBV6-1	few	TRBJ2-1	CASNRLAGDNEQFF	TGTGCCAGCAACAGACTAGCGGGGGACAATGAGCAGTTCTTC
TRBD1	16	TRBV4-2	few	TRBJ2-3	CASSQRTGFPTDTQYF	TGTGCCAGCAGCCAAAGGACAGGGTTCCCCACAGATACGCAGTATTTT
.	15	TRBV5-4	.	TRBJ1-3	CASSLIGPPGNTIYF	TGTGCCAGCAGCTTGATTGGGCCCCCTGGAAACACCATATATTTT
.	16	TRBV5-1	few	TRBJ2-5	CASSSRVYPQEETQYF	TGCGCCAGCAGCTCGAGGGTCTACCCCCAAGAAGAGACCCAGTACTTC